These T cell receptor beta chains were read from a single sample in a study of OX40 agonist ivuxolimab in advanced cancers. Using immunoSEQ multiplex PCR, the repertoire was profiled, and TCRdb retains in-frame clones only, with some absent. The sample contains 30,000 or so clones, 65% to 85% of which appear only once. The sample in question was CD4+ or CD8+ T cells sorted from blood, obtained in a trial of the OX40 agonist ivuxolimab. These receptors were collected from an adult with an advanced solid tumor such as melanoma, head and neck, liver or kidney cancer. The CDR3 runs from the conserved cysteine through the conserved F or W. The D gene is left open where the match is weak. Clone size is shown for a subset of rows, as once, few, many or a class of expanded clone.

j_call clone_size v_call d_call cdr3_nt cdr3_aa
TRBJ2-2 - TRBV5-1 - TGCGCCAGCAGCTTGCCCTCCCAGGCGGGGGCGAGCACCGGGGAGCTGTTTTTT CASSLPSQAGASTGELFF
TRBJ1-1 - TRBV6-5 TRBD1 TGTGCCAGCAGTTATGGGACAGGGGGCTTTACTGAAGCTTTCTTT CASSYGTGGFTEAFF
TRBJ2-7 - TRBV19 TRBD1 TGTGCCAGTAGTCCTTGGTCCAGGGGGCAGGGCGAGCAGTACTTC CASSPWSRGQGEQYF
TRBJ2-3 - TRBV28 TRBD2 TGTGCCAGCAGCGACGGGACTAGCGGACACCGCACAGATACGCAGTATTTT CASSDGTSGHRTDTQYF
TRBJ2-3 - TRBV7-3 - TGTGCCAGCAGCCCATGGTTGGGCGATACGCAGTATTTT CASSPWLGDTQYF
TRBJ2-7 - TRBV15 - TGTGCCACCAGCGGAAACCTCAGGGGTCTCTACGAGCAGTACTTC CATSGNLRGLYEQYF
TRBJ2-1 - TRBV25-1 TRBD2 TGTGCCAGCAGTTTTTCTAGCGGGAAGGCCAATGAGCAGTTCTTC CASSFSSGKANEQFF
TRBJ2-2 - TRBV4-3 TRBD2 TGCGCCAGCAGCCAAGAAGCCCCCGGGGGACTATATAACACCGGGGAGCTGTTTTTT CASSQEAPGGLYNTGELFF
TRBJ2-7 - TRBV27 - TGTGCCAGCGGTCTAGGACCGCAGTACGAGCAGTACTTC CASGLGPQYEQYF
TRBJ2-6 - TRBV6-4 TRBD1 TGTGCCAGCAGTCCAGGGGGCTCGGCTGGGGCCAACGTCCTGACTTTC CASSPGGSAGANVLTF
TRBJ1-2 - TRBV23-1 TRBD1 TGCGCCAGCCGCCCTGAGGACAGGGCTTGGGGCTATGGCTACACCTTC CASRPEDRAWGYGYTF
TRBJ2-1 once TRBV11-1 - TGTGCCAGCAGCCCATATGAAGAGGGGAATGAGCAGTTCTTC CASSPYEEGNEQFF
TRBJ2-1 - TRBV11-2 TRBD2 TGTGCCAGCAGTTCGACTAGCGGAGCACGCGTCGGAAATGAGCAGTTCTTC CASSSTSGARVGNEQFF
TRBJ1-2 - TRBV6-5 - TGTGCCAGCAGTTACTCGAGTGGTGGGGGGGTCGATGGCTACACCTTC CASSYSSGGGVDGYTF
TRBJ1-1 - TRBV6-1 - TGTGCCAGCAGTGAATCGGAGGAGTCCGCTGAAGCTTTCTTT CASSESEESAEAFF
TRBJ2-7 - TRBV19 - TGTGCCAGTAGTATCGAAGAAAACTACGAGCAGTACTTC CASSIEENYEQYF
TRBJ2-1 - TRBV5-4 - TGTGCCAGCAGCTTGGATCCTGGTTCTCCTGAGGAGCAGTTCTTC CASSLDPGSPEEQFF
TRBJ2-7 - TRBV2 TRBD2 TGTGCCAGCAGTGCCCCCGGGACTAGCGGGAGTTACGAGCAGTACTTC CASSAPGTSGSYEQYF
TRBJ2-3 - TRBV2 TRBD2 TGTGCCAGCAAAACCGGACTAGCGGGAGGACGAAAGACGCAGTATTTT CASKTGLAGGRKTQYF
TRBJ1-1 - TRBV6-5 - TGTGCCAGCAAAAACGGGGGTGAAGCTTTCTTT CASKNGGEAFF